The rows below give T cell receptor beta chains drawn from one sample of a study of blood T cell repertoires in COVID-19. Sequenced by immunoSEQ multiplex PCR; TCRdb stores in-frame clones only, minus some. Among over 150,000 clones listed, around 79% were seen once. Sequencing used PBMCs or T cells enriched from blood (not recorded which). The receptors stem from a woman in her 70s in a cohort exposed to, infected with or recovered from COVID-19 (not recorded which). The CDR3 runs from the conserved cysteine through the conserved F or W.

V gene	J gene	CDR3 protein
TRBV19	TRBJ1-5	CASSSQRGQPQHF
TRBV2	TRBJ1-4	CASTPESQVGLFF
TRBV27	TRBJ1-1	CASSPLGQGNTEAFF
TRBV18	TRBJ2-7	CASSPPRQGTSYEQYF
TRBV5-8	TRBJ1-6	CASSPSAGATGSPLHF
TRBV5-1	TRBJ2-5	CASSPGTSGQETQYF
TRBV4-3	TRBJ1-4	CASSQGSPTATNEKLFF
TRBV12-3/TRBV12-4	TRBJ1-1	CASRTGADTEAFF
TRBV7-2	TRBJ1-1	CASSSQGRTEAFF
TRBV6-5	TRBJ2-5	CASSYSASGSETQYF